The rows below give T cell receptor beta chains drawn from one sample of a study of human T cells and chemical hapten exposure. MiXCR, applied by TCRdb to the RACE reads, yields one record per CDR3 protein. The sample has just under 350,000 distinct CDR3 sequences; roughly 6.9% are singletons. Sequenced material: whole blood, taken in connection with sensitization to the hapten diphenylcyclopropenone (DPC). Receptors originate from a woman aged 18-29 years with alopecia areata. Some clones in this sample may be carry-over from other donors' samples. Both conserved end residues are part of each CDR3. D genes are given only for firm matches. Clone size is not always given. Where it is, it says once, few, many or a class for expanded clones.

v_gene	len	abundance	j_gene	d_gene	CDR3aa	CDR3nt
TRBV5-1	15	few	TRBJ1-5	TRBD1	CASKETGGTNQPQHF	TGCGCCAGCAAAGAGACAGGGGGAACTAATCAGCCCCAGCATTTT
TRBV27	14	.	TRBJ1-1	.	CASSLKGRGTEAFF	TGTGCCAGCAGTTTAAAGGGCAGGGGCACTGAAGCTTTCTTT
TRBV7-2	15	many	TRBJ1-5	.	CASSLADGGGQPQHF	TGTGCCAGCAGCTTAGCGGACGGGGGCGGACAGCCCCAGCATTTT
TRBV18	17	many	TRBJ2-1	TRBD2	CASSPLASGGPYNEQFF	TGTGCCAGCTCACCACTGGCTAGCGGGGGCCCCTACAATGAGCAGTTCTTC
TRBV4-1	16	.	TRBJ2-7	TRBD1	CASSSNLGQGFYEQYF	TGCGCCAGCAGCTCCAACTTAGGACAGGGCTTCTACGAGCAGTACTTC
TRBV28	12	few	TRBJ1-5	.	CASSFRGQPQHF	TGTGCCAGCAGTTTCCGGGGTCAGCCCCAGCATTTT
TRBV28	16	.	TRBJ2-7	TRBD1	CASSPNRWTGTYEQYF	TGTGCCAGCAGTCCCAATCGCTGGACAGGGACTTACGAGCAGTACTTC
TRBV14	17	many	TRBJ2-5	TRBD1	CASSQSGPGQGRKTQYF	TGTGCCAGCAGCCAATCCGGGCCGGGACAGGGTAGGAAGACCCAGTACTTC
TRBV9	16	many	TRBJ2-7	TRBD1	CASSVEGRGPGYEQYF	TGTGCCAGCAGCGTAGAGGGCAGGGGGCCTGGTTACGAGCAGTACTTC
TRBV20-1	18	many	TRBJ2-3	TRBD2	CSARDISGGVPSTDTQYF	TGCAGTGCTAGAGATATATCGGGGGGGGTCCCGAGCACAGATACGCAGTATTTT